This T cell receptor (beta chain) appears in the sequencing data of a study of blood T cells in healthy people across ages. Study findings and constraints: Age showed a roughly linear inverse relationship with TCR beta diversity per million T cells.

In this sample, this clonotype turned up a few times. As yet, its antigen is unknown. Per-sample PBMC isolation yielded at least 6.5 million cells. Germline V gives CDR1 SGHTA, CDR2 FQGNSA. The V segment lost 6 bases and the J segment 0 bases; nucleotides outside the gene matches: 0. This CDR3 is 13 amino acids long. Then a second PCR, running about 6 to 12 cycles, was carried out with a sample-barcoded 5' primer and a J-beta primer mix. TCRdb passed the 5' RACE reads through MiXCR, listing each CDR3 protein once. The sample holds about 690,000 distinct CDR3 sequences, 40% to 45% seen once. The J gene is TRBJ2-3, the V gene TRBV7-2; 7 nucleotides line up with TRBD2. Sequencing was done on a sample of blood. The receptor was isolated from a man older than 75 in good health. The CDR3 nucleotides read TGTGCCAGCAGGGGGGGGAGCACAGATACGCAGTATTTT. Encoded protein: CASRGGSTDTQYF.